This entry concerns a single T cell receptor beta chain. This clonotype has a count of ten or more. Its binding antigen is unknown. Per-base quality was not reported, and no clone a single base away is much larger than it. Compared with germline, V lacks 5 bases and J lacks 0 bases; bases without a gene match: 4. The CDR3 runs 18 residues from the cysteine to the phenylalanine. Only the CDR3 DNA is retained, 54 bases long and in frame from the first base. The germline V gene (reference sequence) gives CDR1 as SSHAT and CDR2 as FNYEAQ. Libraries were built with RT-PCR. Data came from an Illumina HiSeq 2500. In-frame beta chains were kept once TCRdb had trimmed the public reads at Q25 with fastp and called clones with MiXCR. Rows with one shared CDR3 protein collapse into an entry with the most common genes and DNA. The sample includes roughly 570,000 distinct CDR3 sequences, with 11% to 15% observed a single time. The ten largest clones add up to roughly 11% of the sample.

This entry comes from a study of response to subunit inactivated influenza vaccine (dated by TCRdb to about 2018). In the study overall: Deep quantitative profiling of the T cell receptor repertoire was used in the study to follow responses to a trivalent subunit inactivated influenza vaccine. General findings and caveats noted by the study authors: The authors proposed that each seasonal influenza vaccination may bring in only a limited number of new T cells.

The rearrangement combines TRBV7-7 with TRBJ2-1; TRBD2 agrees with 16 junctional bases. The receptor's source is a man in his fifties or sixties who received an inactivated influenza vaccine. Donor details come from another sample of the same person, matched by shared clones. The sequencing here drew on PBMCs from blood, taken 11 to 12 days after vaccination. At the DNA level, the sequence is TGTGCCAGCAGCCCCGGGACTAGCGGGAGGGCCTCCTACAATGAGCAGTTCTTC. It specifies CASSPGTSGRASYNEQFF.